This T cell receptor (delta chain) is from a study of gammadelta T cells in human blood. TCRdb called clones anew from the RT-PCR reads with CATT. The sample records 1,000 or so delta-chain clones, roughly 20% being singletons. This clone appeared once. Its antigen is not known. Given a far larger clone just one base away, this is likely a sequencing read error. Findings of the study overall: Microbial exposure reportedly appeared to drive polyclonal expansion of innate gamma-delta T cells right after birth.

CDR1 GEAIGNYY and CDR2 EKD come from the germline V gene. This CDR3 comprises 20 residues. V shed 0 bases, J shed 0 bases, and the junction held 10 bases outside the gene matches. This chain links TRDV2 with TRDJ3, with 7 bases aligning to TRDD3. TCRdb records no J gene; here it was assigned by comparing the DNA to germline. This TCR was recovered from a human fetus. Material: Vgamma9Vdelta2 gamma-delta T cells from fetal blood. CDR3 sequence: CACDTPGWGSGSWDTRQMFF. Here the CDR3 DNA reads TGTGCCTGTGACACCCCTGGCTGGGGGTCCGGCTCCTGGGACACCCGACAGATGTTTTTC.